These 26 T cell receptor beta chains originate from one sample sequenced in a study of blood T cell repertoires in COVID-19 (dated by TCRdb to about 2020). Library preparation used the immunoSEQ multiplex PCR assay. In its TCRdb copy, this immuneACCESS table keeps in-frame sequences only and misses some clones. Where compared with another copy, unresolved V genes explain less than half of these, and the others have no known cause. The sample yields 150,000 to 200,000 clones; roughly 77% were counted once. Around 9.9% of the sample comes from the top ten. Specimen: peripheral blood. These receptor sequences come from a human donor in a cohort sampled during active COVID-19.

This clone was detected a few times. The chain has TRBV12-3 or TRBV12-4 and TRBJ1-5; no definite D call. The CDR3 is 13 amino acids. V was trimmed by 6 bases and J by 3 bases, leaving 9 bases between them. CDR3 amino acids: CASSRESNQPQHF. The CDR3 nucleotides read TGTGCCAGCAGCCGGGAGTCCAATCAGCCCCAGCATTTT.

The J gene is TRBJ2-1, the V gene TRBV4-3, with 8 bases that match TRBD2. With 0 bases clipped from V and 6 bases from J, the junction kept 4 bases outside the gene matches. The V gene's germline CDR1 is LGHNA and CDR2 YSLEER. The CDR3 runs 15 residues. The CDR3, as DNA: TGCGCCAGCAGCCAAGATGCGGGAGGCGGCAATGAGCAGTTCTTC. Translating gives CASSQDAGGGNEQFF.

In the case of this clone: At one of its ends the junction is not consistent with the germline gene, which may arise from a read error. The chain links TRBV7-7 to TRBJ2-1, with TRBD2 matching 11 bases. In germline, CDR1 is SSHAT, CDR2 FNYEAQ (reference sequence). The CDR3 sequence is 17 residues long. CDR3 residues: CASSPFTSGSSYNEQFF. The CDR3 DNA reads TGTGCTAGCAGCCCATTCACTAGCGGGAGTTCCTACAATGAGCAGTTCTTC.

V and J are TRBV4-1 and TRBJ2-5; a weak D match, TRBD2 (5 bases). With 0 bases removed from V and 6 bases from J, the gap between germline ends came to 11 bases. Germline lookup yields CDR1 MGHRA and CDR2 YSYEKL. This CDR3 spans 14 amino acids. DNA of the CDR3: TGCGCCAGCAGCCAAGATATCGGGGAACAGACCCAGTACTTC. The encoded protein is CASSQDIGEQTQYF.

The V and J genes are TRBV3-1 (or the pseudogene TRBV3-2) and TRBJ2-5; 10 bases fit TRBD2. This CDR3 is 17 amino acids long. Germline CDR1 and CDR2: LGHDT and YNNKEL (reference sequence). J was trimmed by 1 base and V by 1 base; bases with no gene match: 6. This CDR3 is CASSQVPSGGPQETQYF. The CDR3 DNA reads TGTGCCAGCAGCCAAGTCCCTAGCGGGGGACCCCAAGAGACCCAGTACTTC.

This chain joins TRBV3-1 (or the pseudogene TRBV3-2) and TRBJ2-7; 8 bases are a match to TRBD1. Germline V gives CDR1 LGHDT, CDR2 YNNKEL (reference sequence). The CDR3 covers 13 residues. V dropped 4 bases and J dropped 6; count of bases not matched to a gene: 5. The chain's CDR3 is CASSLRGPSEQYF. CDR3 bases: TGTGCCAGCAGCCTCAGGGGGCCAAGCGAGCAGTACTTC.

The rearrangement joins TRBV10-1 to TRBJ2-1; tentative D call: TRBD2 (5 bases). Germline lookup yields CDR1 WNHNN and CDR2 SYGVQD (reference sequence). CDR3 length: 12 residues. V was shortened by 8 bases and J by 8 bases, with 13 bases between the two germline ends. In nucleotides, the CDR3 is TGCGCCAGCGCCGAGCGGACGGATGAGCAGTTCTTC. Amino acid sequence: CASAERTDEQFF.

The chain links TRBV2 to TRBJ2-7, with 10 bases aligning to TRBD1. Trimming took 2 bases from V and 3 from J; bases not matched to a gene: 1. The CDR3 spans 14 residues. Germline V gene data show CDR1 as SNHLY and CDR2 as FYNNEI. The CDR3 spells CASSEWTGGYEQYF. The CDR3 DNA reads as TGTGCCAGCAGTGAATGGACAGGGGGCTACGAGCAGTACTTC.

The chain links TRBV30 to TRBJ2-7, with 8 bases matching TRBD2. The trim removed 4 bases at V and 4 bases at J, leaving 6 bases unmatched. Germline lookup yields CDR1 GTSNPN and CDR2 SVGIG (reference sequence). The CDR3 has 13 amino acids. The CDR3 region is CAWNDASGYEQYF. DNA for the CDR3: TGTGCCTGGAATGATGCTAGCGGGTACGAGCAGTACTTC.

The genes are TRBV7-6 and TRBJ1-4; D not resolved. V dropped 2 bases and J dropped 8 bases, with 3 bases sitting between them. Germline-derived CDR1 and CDR2 are SGHVS and FNYEAQ. The CDR3 extends over 11 amino acids. The CDR3 protein is CASSLLEKLFF. The CDR3 nucleotides read TGTGCCAGCAGCTTATTAGAAAAACTGTTTTTT.

The V and J genes are TRBV5-6 and TRBJ1-3, with a weak D call TRBD1 (5 bases). The CDR3 consists of 17 residues. The germline V gene has CDR1 SGHDT and CDR2 YYEEEE. Trimming stripped 3 bases from V and 0 bases from J, with 16 bases between. CDR3 DNA sequence: TGTGCCAGCAGCTCGCCTTGGCGGGGGAGCTCTGGAAACACCATATATTTT. Amino acids: CASSSPWRGSSGNTIYF.

The V call is TRBV7-2, the J call TRBJ2-7, with D perhaps matching TRBD1 (6 bases). The germline V gene has CDR1 SGHTA and CDR2 FQGNSA. This CDR3 contains 13 residues. Between the trimmed V and J ends, which lost 6 bases and 2 bases, there was a span of 11 bases. This CDR3 reads CASRRTEAYEQYF. The CDR3 region has the DNA TGTGCCAGCAGGAGGACAGAAGCCTACGAGCAGTACTTC. The whole variable domain, remainder taken from reference TRBV7-2 and TRBJ2-7, is GAGVSQSPSNKVTEKGKDVELRCDPISGHTALYWYRQSLGQGLEFLIYFQGNSAPDKSGLPSDRFSAERTGGSVSTLTIQRTQQEDSAVYLCASRRTEAYEQYFGPGTRLTVT.

In nucleotides, the CDR3 is TGTGCCAGCAGCTTAACGGACAGGGACCACGAGCAGTACTTC. Protein sequence: CASSLTDRDHEQYF. J is TRBJ2-7 and V is TRBV11-2; TRBD1 matches at 8 bases. Germline V gives CDR1 SGHAT, CDR2 FQNNGV. There are 14 residues in the CDR3. Unmatched junction bases numbered 5, after V lost 2 bases and J lost 5 bases.

This chain uses TRBV13 with TRBJ2-3; tentatively, D is TRBD1 (8 bases). The germline V and J ends were trimmed by 4 bases and 5 bases, with 13 bases remaining between them. The CDR3 loop spans 14 amino acids. Germline V gene lookup returns CDR1 PRHDT and CDR2 FYEKMQ (reference sequence). CDR3 in DNA: TGTGCCAGCAGCTCGAGCGGGACAGGAGATACGCAGTATTTT. This translates into CASSSSGTGDTQYF.

For this clone: This sample also contains other DNA sequences that code for the same CDR3. The genes are TRBV11-3 and TRBJ2-7, with TRBD2 matching 7 bases. This CDR3 has 13 amino acids. V lost 5 bases and J lost 2; bases outside the gene matches: 3. Germline CDR1 reads SGHNT; CDR2 reads YENEEA. The CDR3, as DNA: TGTGCCAGCAGCCACCGGGGGGCCTACGAGCAGTACTTC. Its translation: CASSHRGAYEQYF.

The chain couples TRBV10-2 to TRBJ2-7; TRBD1 is a possible D gene (6 bases). The CDR3 spans 16 residues. Germline lookup yields CDR1 WSHSY and CDR2 SAAADI. Trimming pared 7 bases from V and 3 bases from J, leaving 22 bases between. CDR3 region: CASTPQGTRGHYEQYF. The CDR3 DNA is TGCGCCAGCACCCCCCAGGGGACCAGAGGGCACTACGAGCAGTACTTC.

The J gene is TRBJ1-1, the V gene TRBV3-1 (or the pseudogene TRBV3-2), with a tentative D call TRBD1 (5 bases). The germline CDR1 and CDR2 sequences are LGHDT and YNNKEL (reference sequence). Trimming took off 3 bases at V and 6 bases at J, with 14 bases between the two ends. This CDR3 spans 14 amino acids. Written as DNA, the CDR3 is TGTGCCAGCAGCCATGCCCAGATGGGGCCTGAAGCTTTCTTT. Its protein product is CASSHAQMGPEAFF.

This clone came up once. V is TRBV5-5 and J is TRBJ2-7, with a possible D match to TRBD1 (6 bases). The CDR3 contains 14 residues. V was cut by 4 bases and J by 3 bases, with 14 bases left in between. From germline, CDR1 is SGHKS and CDR2 YYEKEE (reference sequence). CDR3: CASSMGAAFYEQYF. CDR3 coding DNA: TGTGCCAGCAGCATGGGGGCAGCCTTCTACGAGCAGTACTTC.

The CDR3 sequence: CASSLRGAETQYF. The CDR3 nucleotides are TGCGCCAGCAGCTTGAGGGGTGCGGAGACCCAGTACTTC. The V call is TRBV5-1, the J call TRBJ2-5; D is perhaps TRBD1 (5 bases). With 1 base removed from V and 5 bases from J, the gap between germline ends came to 9 bases. This CDR3 has 13 residues. Germline loops: CDR1 SGHRS, CDR2 YFSETQ. Filled out from reference TRBV5-1 and TRBJ2-5, the complete variable domain reads KAGVTQTPRYLIKTRGQQVTLSCSPISGHRSVSWYQQTPGQGLQFLFEYFSETQRNKGNFPGRFSGRQFSNSRSEMNVSTLELGDSALYLCASSLRGAETQYFGPGTRLLVL.

As to this clone: The sample holds other DNA sequences that translate to the same CDR3. J is TRBJ2-7 and V is TRBV20-1; D is unresolved. Germline V lookup: CDR1 DFQATT, CDR2 SNEGSKA (reference sequence). V shed 0 bases and J shed 5 bases, with 5 bases lying between them. CDR3 length: 11 residues. The CDR3 DNA is TGCAGTGCTAGAGATCGGGACGAGCAGTACTTC. The encoded protein is CSARDRDEQYF.

The CDR3 bases are TGTGCCAGCAGCCCCGACAGCCAGGTGGGGTTCTTC. As protein: CASSPDSQVGFF. The chain combines TRBV7-9 with TRBJ2-1; possibly TRBD1 for D (5 bases). This CDR3 is built from 12 residues. Between the trimmed V and J ends, which lost 5 bases and 15 bases, there was a span of 17 bases. Germline V gene data show CDR1 as SEHNR and CDR2 as FQNEAQ (reference sequence). The entire variable domain, with the rest obtained from reference TRBV7-9 and TRBJ2-1, is as follows: DTGVSQNPRHKITKRGQNVTFRCDPISEHNRLYWYRQTLGQGPEFLTYFQNEAQLEKSRLLSDRFSAERPKGSFSTLEIQRTEQGDSAMYLCASSPDSQVGFFGPGTRLTVL.

The J gene is TRBJ1-2, the V gene TRBV30; D may be TRBD1 (6 bases). The CDR3 is 15 residues long. The germline gives CDR1 GTSNPN, CDR2 SVGIG (reference sequence). V was cut by 0 bases and J by 13 bases, with 24 bases left in between. The CDR3 sequence is CAWSVLDRGTFWRTF. The CDR3 nucleotides read TGTGCCTGGAGTGTACTGGACAGAGGAACCTTTTGGCGCACCTTC.

The chain recombines TRBV11-3 with TRBJ1-1; D is possibly TRBD1 (6 bases). Trimming pared 3 bases from V and 5 bases from J, leaving 16 bases between. Per the germline V gene, CDR1 is SGHNT and CDR2 is YENEEA. The CDR3 length is 15 residues. The CDR3 region is CASSFGGGAGTEAFF. The CDR3 DNA sequence: TGTGCCAGCAGCTTTGGGGGGGGCGCGGGGACTGAAGCTTTCTTT.

This sequence joins TRBV27 and TRBJ1-1, with a tentative D call TRBD1 (6 bases). This CDR3 has 17 residues. V lost 2 bases and J 1 base, leaving 17 bases between the germline ends. The germline V gene encodes CDR1 MNHEY and CDR2 SMNVEV (reference sequence). The CDR3 sequence is CASSLIGPGAANTEAFF. CDR3 in DNA: TGTGCCAGCAGTTTAATCGGTCCAGGGGCCGCGAACACTGAAGCTTTCTTT.

J is TRBJ1-1 and V is TRBV18; 9 bases align to TRBD1. The CDR3 spans 14 residues. Per germline, CDR1 KGHSH and CDR2 LQKENI. The J segment lost 4 bases and the V segment lost 3 bases, leaving 3 bases of the junction unmatched. This CDR3 is CASSPGTGPTEAFF. CDR3 nucleotides: TGTGCCAGCTCACCCGGGACAGGGCCCACTGAAGCTTTCTTT.

The chain employs TRBV2 and TRBJ2-7; a possible D gene is TRBD2 (6 bases). The CDR3 contains 16 residues. Germline V lookup: CDR1 SNHLY, CDR2 FYNNEI. Between the trimmed V and J ends, which lost 4 bases and 4 bases, there was a span of 20 bases. In DNA, the CDR3 is TGTGCCAGCAGTGGGCATATCCCTAGCGCAACGTACGAGCAGTACTTC. It encodes CASSGHIPSATYEQYF.